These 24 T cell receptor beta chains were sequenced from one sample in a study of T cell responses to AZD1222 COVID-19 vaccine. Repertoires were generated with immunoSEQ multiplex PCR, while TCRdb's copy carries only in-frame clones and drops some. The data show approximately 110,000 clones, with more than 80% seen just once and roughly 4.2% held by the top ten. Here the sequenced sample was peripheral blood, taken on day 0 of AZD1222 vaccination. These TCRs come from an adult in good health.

The CDR3 DNA sequence: TGTGCCAGCAGCCCATCGATATGGTGGACCGGTTATGGCTACACCTTC. This encodes CASSPSIWWTGYGYTF. This chain uses TRBV7-9 with TRBJ1-2, with D uncertain. V lost 5 bases to trimming and J lost 5 bases, with 21 bases between them. There are 16 residues in the CDR3. Germline assignment: CDR1 SEHNR and CDR2 FQNEAQ (reference sequence).

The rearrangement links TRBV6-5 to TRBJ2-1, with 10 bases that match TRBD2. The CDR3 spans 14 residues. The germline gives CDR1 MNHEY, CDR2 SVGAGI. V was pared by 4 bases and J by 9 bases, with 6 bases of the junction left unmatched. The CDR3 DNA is TGTGCCAGCAGTTCAGGGACTAGCGCCGGTGAGCAGTTCTTC. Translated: CASSSGTSAGEQFF.

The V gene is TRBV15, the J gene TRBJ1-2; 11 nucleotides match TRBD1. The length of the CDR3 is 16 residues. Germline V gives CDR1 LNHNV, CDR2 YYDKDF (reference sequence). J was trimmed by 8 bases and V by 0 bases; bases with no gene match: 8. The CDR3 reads CATSRDLGQGDQGYTF. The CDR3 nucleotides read TGTGCCACCAGCAGAGACCTGGGACAGGGGGATCAAGGCTACACCTTC. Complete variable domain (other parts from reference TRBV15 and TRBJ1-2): DAMVIQNPRYQVTQFGKPVTLSCSQTLNHNVMYWYQQKSSQAPKLLFHYYDKDFNNEADTPDNFQSRRPNTSFCFLDIRSPGLGDTAMYLCATSRDLGQGDQGYTFGSGTRLTVV.

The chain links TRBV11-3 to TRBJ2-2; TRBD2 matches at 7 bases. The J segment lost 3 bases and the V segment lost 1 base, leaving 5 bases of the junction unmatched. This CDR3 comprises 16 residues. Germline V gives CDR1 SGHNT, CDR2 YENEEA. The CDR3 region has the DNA TGTGCCAGCAGCTTAGGGGCGGGGGAATACACCGGGGAGCTGTTTTTT. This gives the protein CASSLGAGEYTGELFF.

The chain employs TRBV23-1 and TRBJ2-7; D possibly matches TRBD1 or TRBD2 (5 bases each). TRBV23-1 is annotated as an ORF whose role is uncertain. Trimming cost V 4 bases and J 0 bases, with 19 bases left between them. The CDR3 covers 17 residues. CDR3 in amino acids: CASSRRNRGRSSYEQYF. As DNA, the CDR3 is TGCGCCAGCAGTCGTAGAAACCGGGGACGGAGCTCCTACGAGCAGTACTTC.

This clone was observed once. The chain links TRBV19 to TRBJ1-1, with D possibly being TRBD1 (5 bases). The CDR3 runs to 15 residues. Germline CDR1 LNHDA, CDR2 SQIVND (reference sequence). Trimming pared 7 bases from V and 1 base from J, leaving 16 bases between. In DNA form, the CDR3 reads TGTGCCAGTACCCCAGGGCCGGGCGGGAACACTGAAGCTTTCTTT. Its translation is CASTPGPGGNTEAFF.

DNA for the CDR3: TGTGCCATCTGGAGGGGGGCGGATGGAAACACCATATATTTT. The encoded protein is CAIWRGADGNTIYF. The gene calls are TRBV10-3 and TRBJ1-3; D possibly corresponds to TRBD1 (6 bases). The CDR3 is 14 amino acids. The V end lost 8 bases, the J end lost 3 bases, and 14 bases lay between the germline ends. Germline CDR1 and CDR2: ENHRY and SYGVKD.

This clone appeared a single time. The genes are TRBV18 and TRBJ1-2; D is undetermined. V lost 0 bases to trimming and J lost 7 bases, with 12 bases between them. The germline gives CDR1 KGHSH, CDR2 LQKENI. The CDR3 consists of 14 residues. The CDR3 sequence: CASSPPIREVGYTF. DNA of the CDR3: TGTGCCAGCTCACCACCGATTAGGGAGGTTGGCTACACCTTC. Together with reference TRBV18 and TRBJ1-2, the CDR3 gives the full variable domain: NAGVMQNPRHLVRRRGQEARLRCSPMKGHSHVYWYRQLPEEGLKFMVYLQKENIIDESGMPKERFSAEFPKEGPSILRIQQVVRGDSAAYFCASSPPIREVGYTFGSGTRLTVV.

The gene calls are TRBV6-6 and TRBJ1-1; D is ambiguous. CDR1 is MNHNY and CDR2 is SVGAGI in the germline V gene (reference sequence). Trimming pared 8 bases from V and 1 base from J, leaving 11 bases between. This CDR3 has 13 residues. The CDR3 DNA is TGTGCCAGCGAGGTTAGCCGGAACACTGAAGCTTTCTTT. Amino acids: CASEVSRNTEAFF.

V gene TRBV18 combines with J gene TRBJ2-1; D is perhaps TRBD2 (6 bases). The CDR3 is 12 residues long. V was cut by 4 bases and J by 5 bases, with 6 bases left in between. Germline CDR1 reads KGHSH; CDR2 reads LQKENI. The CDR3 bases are TGTGCCAGCTCACGGGGGGACAATGAGCAGTTCTTC. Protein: CASSRGDNEQFF.

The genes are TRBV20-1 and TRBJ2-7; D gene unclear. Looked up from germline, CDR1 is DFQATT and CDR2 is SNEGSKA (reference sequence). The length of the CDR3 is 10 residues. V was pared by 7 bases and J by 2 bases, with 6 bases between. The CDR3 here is CSVGAYEQYF. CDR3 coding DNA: TGCAGTGTTGGGGCCTACGAGCAGTACTTC.

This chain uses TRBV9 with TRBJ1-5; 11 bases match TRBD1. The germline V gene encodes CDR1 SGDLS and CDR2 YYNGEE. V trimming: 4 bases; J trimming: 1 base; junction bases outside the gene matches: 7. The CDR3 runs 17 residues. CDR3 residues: CASSRGQGAESNQPQHF. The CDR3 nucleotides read TGTGCCAGCAGCCGCGGACAGGGGGCCGAAAGCAATCAGCCCCAGCATTTT.

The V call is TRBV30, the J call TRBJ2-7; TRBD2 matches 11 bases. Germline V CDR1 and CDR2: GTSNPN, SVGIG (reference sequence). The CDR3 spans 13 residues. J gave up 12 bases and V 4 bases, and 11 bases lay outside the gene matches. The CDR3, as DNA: TGTGCCTGGAAGGGACTAGCGGCGCCGGATCCGTACTTC. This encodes CAWKGLAAPDPYF.

The DNA of the CDR3 is TGTGCCAGCAGTTTCTGGCGGGGGGGGCTGCATACGCAGTATTTT. Its protein is CASSFWRGGLHTQYF. This chain connects TRBV28 to TRBJ2-3; 9 nucleotides align to TRBD2. V dropped 3 bases and J dropped 7; count of bases not matched to a gene: 8. This CDR3 is built from 15 residues. Germline CDR1 and CDR2: MDHEN and SYDVKM.

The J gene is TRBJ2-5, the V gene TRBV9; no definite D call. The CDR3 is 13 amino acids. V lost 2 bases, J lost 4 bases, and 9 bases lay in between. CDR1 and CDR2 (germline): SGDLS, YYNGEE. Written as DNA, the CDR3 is TGTGCCAGCAGCGTGGCCGGTGGAGAGACCCAGTACTTC. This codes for CASSVAGGETQYF.

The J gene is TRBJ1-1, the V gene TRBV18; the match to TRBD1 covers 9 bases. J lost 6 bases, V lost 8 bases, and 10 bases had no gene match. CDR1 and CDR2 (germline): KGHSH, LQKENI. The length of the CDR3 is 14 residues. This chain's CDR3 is CASHRRQGDPEAFF. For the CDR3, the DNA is TGTGCCAGCCACCGAAGACAGGGGGACCCTGAAGCTTTCTTT.

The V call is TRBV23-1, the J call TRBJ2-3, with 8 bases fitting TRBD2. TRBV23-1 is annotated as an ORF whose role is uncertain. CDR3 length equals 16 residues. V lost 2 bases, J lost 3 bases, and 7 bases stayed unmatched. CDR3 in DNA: TGCGCCAGCAGTCAAGTCGGGGGGGCATTGACAGATACGCAGTATTTT. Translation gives CASSQVGGALTDTQYF.

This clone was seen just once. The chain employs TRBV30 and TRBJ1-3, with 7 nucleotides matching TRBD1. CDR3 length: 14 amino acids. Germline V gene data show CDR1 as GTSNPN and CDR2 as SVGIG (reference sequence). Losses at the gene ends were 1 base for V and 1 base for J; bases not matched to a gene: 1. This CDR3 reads CAWSAGGSGNTIYF. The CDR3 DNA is TGTGCCTGGAGTGCAGGGGGTTCTGGAAACACCATATATTTT. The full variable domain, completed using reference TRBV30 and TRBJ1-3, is SQTIHQWPATLVQPVGSPLSLECTVEGTSNPNLYWYRQAAGRGLQLLFYSVGIGQISSEVPQNLSASRPQDRQFILSSKKLLLSDSGFYLCAWSAGGSGNTIYFGEGSWLTVV.

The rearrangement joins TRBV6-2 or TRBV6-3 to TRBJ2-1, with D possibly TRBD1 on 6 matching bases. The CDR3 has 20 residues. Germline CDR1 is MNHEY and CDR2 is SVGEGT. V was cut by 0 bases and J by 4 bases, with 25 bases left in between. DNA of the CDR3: TGTGCCAGCAGTTACTCCCTGGTCGCCCTACAGGGAGATAGGTACAATGAGCAGTTCTTC. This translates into CASSYSLVALQGDRYNEQFF.

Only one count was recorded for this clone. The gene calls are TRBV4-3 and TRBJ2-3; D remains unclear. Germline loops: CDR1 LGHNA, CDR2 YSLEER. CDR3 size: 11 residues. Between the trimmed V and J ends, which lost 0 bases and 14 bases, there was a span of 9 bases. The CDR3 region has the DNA TGCGCCAGCAGCCAAGACTTAGCTCGGTATTTT. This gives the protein CASSQDLARYF.

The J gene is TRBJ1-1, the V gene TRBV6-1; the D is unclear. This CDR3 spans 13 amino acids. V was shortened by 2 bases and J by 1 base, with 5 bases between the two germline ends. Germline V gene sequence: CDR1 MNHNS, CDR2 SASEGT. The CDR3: CASSERGNTEAFF. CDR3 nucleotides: TGTGCCAGCAGTGAACGCGGGAACACTGAAGCTTTCTTT.

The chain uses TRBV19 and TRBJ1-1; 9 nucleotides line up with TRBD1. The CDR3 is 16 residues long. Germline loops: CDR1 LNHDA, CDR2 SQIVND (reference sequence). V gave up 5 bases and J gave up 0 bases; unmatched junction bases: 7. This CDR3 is CASSATDRGMNTEAFF. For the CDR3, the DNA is TGTGCCAGTAGTGCCACGGACAGGGGAATGAACACTGAAGCTTTCTTT.

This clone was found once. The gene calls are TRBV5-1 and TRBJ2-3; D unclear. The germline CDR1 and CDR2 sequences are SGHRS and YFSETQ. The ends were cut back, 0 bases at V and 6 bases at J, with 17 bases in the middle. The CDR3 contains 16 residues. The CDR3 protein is CASSLVPPTGMDTQYF. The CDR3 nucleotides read TGCGCCAGCAGCTTGGTCCCCCCCACTGGGATGGATACGCAGTATTTT.

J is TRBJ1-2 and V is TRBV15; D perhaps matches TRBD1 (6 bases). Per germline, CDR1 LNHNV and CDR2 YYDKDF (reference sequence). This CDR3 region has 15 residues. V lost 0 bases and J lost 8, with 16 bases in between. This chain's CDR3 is CATSRDNLQGGGYTF. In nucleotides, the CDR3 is TGTGCCACCAGCAGAGACAACCTACAGGGAGGGGGCTACACCTTC.